This is a list of T cell receptor beta chains from one sample in a study of T cell changes during pregnancy in multiple sclerosis. Repertoires were generated with immunoSEQ multiplex PCR, while TCRdb's copy carries only in-frame clones and drops some. The table lists tens of thousands of clones, 91% of them singletons. The input for sequencing was CD4+ T cells from peripheral blood mononuclear cells, taken after pregnancy. Receptors were obtained from a female donor in good health, enrolled as a control in a pregnancy study. CDR3s include the opening cysteine and the closing phenylalanine or tryptophan. Each record gives: clone size, D gene, J gene, V gene, CDR3 DNA, CDR3 protein. D genes are given only for firm matches. Clone size appears in some rows only: once, few, many, or a class for an expanded clone.

>.|TRBD1|TRBJ1-5|TRBV28
TGTGCCAGCAGGGGCGACAGGGACAATCAGCCCCAGCATTTT
CASRGDRDNQPQHF
>.|.|TRBJ1-5|TRBV15
TGTGCCACCGCTCAGGGGAGCAATCAGCCCCAGCATTTT
CATAQGSNQPQHF
>.|TRBD1|TRBJ2-6|TRBV28
TGTGCCAGCACCGCGACAGGGGGCGGTCCTGGGGCCAACGTCCTGACTTTC
CASTATGGGPGANVLTF
>once|.|TRBJ1-2|TRBV7-2
TGTGCCAGCAGCCAACGGGGGTACTATGGCTACACCTTC
CASSQRGYYGYTF
>.|.|TRBJ2-5|TRBV11-2
TGTGCCAGCAGCCCTACCCAGGGGGAGACCCAGTACTTC
CASSPTQGETQYF
>.|TRBD2|TRBJ2-5|TRBV5-1
TGCGCCAGCAGCTTGGTTCCTAGCGGGGAGGAGACCCAGTACTTC
CASSLVPSGEETQYF
>.|TRBD2|TRBJ2-3|TRBV5-1
TGCGCCAGCAGCCACTCTCGCGGGGCGGGGGGAGATACGCAGTATTTT
CASSHSRGAGGDTQYF
>once|TRBD1|TRBJ2-5|TRBV29-1
TGCAGCGTTTCAGGACAGGTCCAAGAGACCCAGTACTTC
CSVSGQVQETQYF
>.|.|TRBJ2-3|TRBV27
TGTGCCAGCAGCCCAGCGGCGGGGCGCGAGTATTTT
CASSPAAGREYF
>once|TRBD1|TRBJ2-1|TRBV10-3
TGTGCCATCAGTGAGCCGAGGGACAGCTCCTACAATGAGCAGTTCTTC
CAISEPRDSSYNEQFF
>.|.|TRBJ2-7|TRBV5-1
TGCGCCAGCAGCTTGACGAGCGTACCGTACGAGCAGTACTTC
CASSLTSVPYEQYF
>.|.|TRBJ2-3|TRBV28
TGTGCCAGCCTAGGGGCGGGGAGGATTACAGATACGCAGTATTTT
CASLGAGRITDTQYF
>.|TRBD2|TRBJ2-1|TRBV18
TGTGCCAGCTCACCATCAGCGGTACTAGCGGACTACAATGAGCAGTTCTTC
CASSPSAVLADYNEQFF